This note documents a single T cell receptor (beta chain) sequence. Its antigen is as yet unknown. The data were obtained in a study of shared clonotypes between healthy human individuals. Study as a whole: A donor's plate count was three for CD4 naive and three for CD4 memory; CD8 naive had two and CD8 memory one. Findings and limits, study-wide: Represented genetic and exposure-history diversity was restricted by having few donors.

Researchers divided each subset's genomic DNA evenly across several immunoSEQ plates. Produced via immunoSEQ multiplex PCR; TCRdb's table is partial and in-frame only. Of under 1 million clones in the sample, about 96% were seen once. The CDR3 extends over 16 amino acids. Germline loops: CDR1 LNHDA, CDR2 SQIVND (reference sequence). V lost 0 bases and J 7 bases, leaving 19 bases between the germline ends. Naive CD8 cells were CD45RO-negative, positively selected for CCR7, excluding terminally differentiated effector memory CD45RA+ cells. The rearrangement links TRBV19 to TRBJ2-7; D could derive from TRBD1 or TRBD2 (5 bases each). The sequence was obtained from a man aged 25 to 40 in good health. The material sequenced was naive CD8+ T cells sorted from blood. CDR3: CASSIDGGRPLREQYF. The DNA of the CDR3 is TGTGCCAGTAGTATAGATGGGGGACGGCCCCTCCGAGAGCAGTACTTC.